The 22 T cell receptor beta chains below come from one sample, sequenced in a study of control samples from healthy donors and cancer patients. The table came from immunoSEQ multiplex PCR; TCRdb's copy has only in-frame clones and leaves some out. Seen here are over 100,000 clones, about 92% observed once, and the top ten hold 2% to 2.5%. The sample was blood. These receptors came from a woman between 18 and 29 years old in good health.

The chain combines TRBV24-1 with TRBJ1-2; TRBD1 is a possible D gene (5 bases). This CDR3 comprises 12 residues. From germline, CDR1 is KGHDR and CDR2 SFDVKD. V lost 9 bases and J 0 bases, leaving 7 bases between the germline ends. The CDR3 DNA reads as TGTGCCACCTCAGGGACTAACTATGGCTACACCTTC. The encoded protein is CATSGTNYGYTF.

In this sample, this clone turned up a few times. This chain connects TRBV4-1 to TRBJ1-6; possible D gene TRBD1, 6 bases. The V end lost 8 bases, the J end lost 7 bases, and 24 bases lay between the germline ends. The CDR3 covers 17 residues. Germline loops: CDR1 MGHRA, CDR2 YSYEKL. CDR3 in amino acids: CASPRLGADFPNSPLHF. The CDR3 DNA reads TGCGCCAGCCCAAGACTGGGGGCGGATTTTCCGAATTCACCCCTCCACTTT.

The chain recombines TRBV19 with TRBJ1-5, with 7 bases aligning to TRBD1. There are 13 residues in the CDR3. The trim removed 4 bases at V and 4 bases at J, leaving 1 base unmatched. Germline CDR1 is LNHDA and CDR2 is SQIVND (reference sequence). CDR3 protein: CASSKTGNQPQHF. CDR3 sequence (DNA): TGTGCCAGTAGTAAGACAGGGAATCAGCCCCAGCATTTT.

This chain joins TRBV9 and TRBJ1-1; 11 bases align to TRBD1. The CDR3 length is 14 residues. After removal of 4 bases from V and 10 bases from J, the junction contained 9 bases not matched to a gene. From germline, CDR1 is SGDLS and CDR2 YYNGEE. The CDR3 DNA follows: TGTGCCAGCAGCTCAGGACAGGGGGCTTTCTCAGCTTTCTTT. It yields the protein CASSSGQGAFSAFF.

The chain combines TRBV27 with TRBJ1-5, with D tentatively TRBD1 (5 bases). This CDR3 comprises 16 residues. The V gene's germline CDR1 is MNHEY and CDR2 SMNVEV (reference sequence). Trimming shortened V by 1 base and J by 1 base, and 11 bases separated the two germline ends. This CDR3 is CASSLFSGGSNQPQHF. The CDR3 nucleotides read TGTGCCAGCAGTTTATTTAGTGGGGGGAGCAATCAGCCCCAGCATTTT.

The chain couples TRBV3-1 (or the pseudogene TRBV3-2) to TRBJ1-5; 11 bases are a match to TRBD1. Germline CDR1 reads LGHDT; CDR2 reads YNNKEL (reference sequence). J was trimmed by 3 bases and V by 5 bases; bases with no gene match: 3. The CDR3 has 15 amino acids. As DNA, the CDR3 is TGTGCCAGCAGCAGGGGACAGGGGGTCAATCAGCCCCAGCATTTT. This translates into CASSRGQGVNQPQHF.

The rearrangement joins TRBV18 to TRBJ2-3, with TRBD2 matching over 11 bases. The V gene's germline CDR1 is KGHSH and CDR2 LQKENI. The V gene end was trimmed by 4 bases and the J gene end by 3 bases; junction bases not matched to a gene: 12. The CDR3 contains 18 residues. CDR3 nucleotides: TGTGCCAGCTCACTCCTACAACCTAGCGGGGGGACAACAGATACGCAGTATTTT. Translated, it gives CASSLLQPSGGTTDTQYF.

The rearrangement uses TRBV13 and TRBJ1-2; 8 positions agree with TRBD1. The CDR3 has 12 residues. Germline lookup yields CDR1 PRHDT and CDR2 FYEKMQ (reference sequence). V lost 4 bases and J lost 8; bases outside the gene matches: 3. CDR3 protein: CASSSGGLGYTF. The CDR3 nucleotides are TGTGCCAGCAGCTCAGGGGGCCTCGGCTACACCTTC.

This clone was picked up one time. The chain recombines TRBV7-9 with TRBJ2-3, with TRBD2 matching 12 bases. This CDR3 comprises 15 residues. The junction had 1 base not matched to a gene; V was cut back by 5 bases and J by 1 base. Germline assignment: CDR1 SEHNR and CDR2 FQNEAQ (reference sequence). CDR3 DNA: TGTGCCAGCAGCCGGACTAGCGGGGGCACAGATACGCAGTATTTT. Translation: CASSRTSGGTDTQYF.

The J gene is TRBJ1-1, the V gene TRBV6-1, with D hard to call. V lost 3 bases, J lost 1 base, and 15 bases lay in between. Germline CDR1 MNHNS, CDR2 SASEGT. The CDR3 runs to 16 residues. The CDR3 spells CASSDRQVNRNTEAFF. The CDR3 DNA reads TGTGCCAGCAGTGACCGTCAGGTCAATCGGAACACTGAAGCTTTCTTT.

The chain joins TRBV5-5 to TRBJ2-5, with 7 bases that match TRBD2. CDR3 size: 15 residues. Germline CDR1 SGHKS, CDR2 YYEKEE (reference sequence). The junction had 6 bases not matched to a gene; V was cut back by 2 bases and J by 2 bases. CDR3 region: CASSFSGTTQETQYF. Written as DNA, the CDR3 is TGTGCCAGCAGCTTCAGCGGGACGACGCAAGAGACCCAGTACTTC.

The CDR3 nucleotides read TGTGCCAGCAAAGTAAGAAACTATGGCTACACCTTC. Its translation: CASKVRNYGYTF. The gene calls are TRBV6-5 and TRBJ1-2; D is undetermined. Germline loops: CDR1 MNHEY, CDR2 SVGAGI. CDR3 length: 12 residues. V was pared by 7 bases and J by 2 bases, with 8 bases between.

CDR3 bases: TGTGCCAGCAGCTTAAACGAGCTAAACCAGTACTTC. Translation gives CASSLNELNQYF. J is TRBJ2-7 and V is TRBV7-2; D is unresolved. Per germline, CDR1 SGHTA and CDR2 FQGNSA. Between the trimmed V and J ends, which lost 2 bases and 10 bases, there was a span of 12 bases. This CDR3 spans 12 amino acids. The variable domain in full, with the rest retrieved from reference TRBV7-2 and TRBJ2-7, is GAGVSQSPSNKVTEKGKDVELRCDPISGHTALYWYRQSLGQGLEFLIYFQGNSAPDKSGLPSDRFSAERTGGSVSTLTIQRTQQEDSAVYLCASSLNELNQYFGPGTRLTVT.

The chain couples TRBV12-3 or TRBV12-4 to TRBJ1-5; the D gene is possibly TRBD1 (5 bases). V dropped 6 bases and J dropped 4 bases, with 10 bases sitting between them. This CDR3 spans 13 amino acids. CDR3 sequence reads: CASSLDSNQPQHF. The CDR3 DNA reads as TGTGCCAGCAGCCTCGACAGTAATCAGCCCCAGCATTTT.

This chain joins TRBV11-2 and TRBJ1-6; D is ambiguous. Trimming shortened V by 0 bases and J by 7 bases, and 13 bases separated the two germline ends. The germline gives CDR1 SGHAT, CDR2 FQNNGV. CDR3 size: 16 residues. CDR3 sequence (DNA): TGTGCCAGCAGCTTAGAGAGAGTGAGATGGAATTCACCCCTCCACTTT. Protein: CASSLERVRWNSPLHF.

The chain combines TRBV7-9 with TRBJ2-7, with 7 bases fitting TRBD2. Germline-derived CDR1 and CDR2 are SEHNR and FQNEAQ (reference sequence). V dropped 7 bases and J dropped 0; count of bases not matched to a gene: 9. The CDR3 totals 15 residues. In nucleotides, the CDR3 is TGTGCCAGCACCCGGGGGGATACGCTCTCCTACGAGCAGTACTTC. Its protein product is CASTRGDTLSYEQYF.

This rearrangement joins TRBV25-1 to TRBJ2-7; D is perhaps TRBD2 (6 bases). This CDR3 is built from 15 residues. CDR1 is MGHDK, CDR2 SYGVNS, per germline. The V and J ends lost 5 bases and 2 bases respectively, with 16 bases between them. The CDR3 spells CASSPAGTGAYEQYF. The CDR3 DNA sequence: TGTGCCAGCAGTCCCGCCGGGACGGGAGCCTACGAGCAGTACTTC.

The chain recombines TRBV16 with TRBJ1-4; 7 bases line up with TRBD1. Germline V CDR1 and CDR2: KGHSY, FQNENV. The CDR3 sequence is 17 residues long. Trimming took 0 bases from V and 2 from J; bases not matched to a gene: 6. CDR3 loop: CASSQSRTGGTNEKLFF. CDR3 DNA sequence: TGTGCCAGCAGCCAATCCCGGACAGGAGGGACTAATGAAAAACTGTTTTTT.

J is TRBJ1-3 and V is TRBV7-8; TRBD1 matches 9 bases. The junction had 5 bases not matched to a gene; V was cut back by 5 bases and J by 0 bases. Germline CDR1 SGHVS, CDR2 FQNEAQ. The CDR3 sequence is 16 residues long. The CDR3 loop reads CASSGRDRVSGNTIYF. The CDR3 coding sequence is TGTGCCAGCAGCGGCAGGGACAGGGTCTCTGGAAACACCATATATTTT. Looking up the rest from reference TRBV7-8 and TRBJ1-3 gives the full variable domain: GAGVSQSPRYKVAKRGQDVALRCDPISGHVSLFWYQQALGQGPEFLTYFQNEAQLDKSGLPSDRFFAERPEGSVSTLKIQRTQQEDSAVYLCASSGRDRVSGNTIYFGEGSWLTVV.

The chain carries TRBV25-1 and TRBJ2-5; the D is unclear. V was cut by 8 bases and J by 5 bases, with 9 bases left in between. The CDR3 length is 11 residues. The germline V gene encodes CDR1 MGHDK and CDR2 SYGVNS. The CDR3 nucleotides are TGTGCCAGCGCGACGGTGGAGACCCAGTACTTC. It yields the protein CASATVETQYF.

The chain links TRBV5-5 to TRBJ1-4, with 9 nucleotides matching TRBD1. J gave up 3 bases and V 2 bases, and 2 bases lay outside the gene matches. The CDR3 spans 15 residues. Germline V gives CDR1 SGHKS, CDR2 YYEKEE (reference sequence). The CDR3 DNA reads as TGTGCCAGCAGCTTCGACAGGGGGTCTAATGAAAAACTGTTTTTT. This codes for CASSFDRGSNEKLFF.

The chain carries TRBV5-1 and TRBJ2-2, with D tentatively TRBD1 or TRBD2 (5 bases each). With 4 bases removed from V and 4 bases from J, the gap between germline ends came to 14 bases. The CDR3 runs 15 residues. CDR1 is SGHRS and CDR2 is YFSETQ in the germline V gene. The CDR3 sequence is CASSQGTSGTGELFF. As DNA, the CDR3 is TGCGCCAGCAGCCAGGGAACCAGCGGCACCGGGGAGCTGTTTTTT.